This entry describes one T cell receptor (beta chain). Its antigen remains unidentified. The sample holds no much larger clone one base away, and base qualities are not on file. Each collaborating institution followed its own protocols to collect whole blood in K2EDTA tubes. For TCRbeta analysis, collaborators shipped samples in one of three forms: frozen whole blood, isolated PBMCs, or DNA extracted from either of those sample types. The data were obtained in a study of blood T cell repertoires in COVID-19 (dated by TCRdb to 2018 to 2021). Describing the broader study: The collaborator samples originated in the United States, Italy and Spain and spanned the acute and convalescent phases of COVID-19. The samples were drawn from the first 160 participants of the ongoing ImmuneRACE study and from roughly 1,300 subjects provided by 6 global collaborators. The dataset comprised deeply sampled blood TCRbeta repertoires from subjects exposed to, actively infected with, or recovered from COVID-19. A freely available public database, intended as a resource for researchers studying the immune response to SARS-CoV-2, is where the repertoires were released. Where available, HLA class I and class II types were obtained from metadata supplied by the sample provider rather than from assay-based typing. The prospective study material was composed of cDNA or gDNA derived from T cells, B-cell-depleted T cells, or PBMCs. Nearly every sample came with metadata listing a de-identified subject ID, COVID-19 status, age in years and sex.

The immunoSEQ Assay, a bias-controlled multiplex PCR, was used to amplify TCRbeta CDR3 regions from genomic DNA. The original methods were these. The number of nucleated cells in each sample was estimated by amplification of reference gene primers within the assay. To quantify the absolute abundance of each unique TCRbeta CDR3 rearrangement, sequence reads were collapsed and filtered. For each sample, productive Simpson clonality was calculated as the square root of Simpson's diversity index over productive rearrangements. As stored in TCRdb, this immuneACCESS dataset retains in-frame rearrangements with V and J assigned. A fraction of the clones does not appear; measured against another copy, unresolved V genes explain less than half of the discrepancy, and the remainder lacks a known reason. The V and J calls and clone size are taken from that table; D and trimming were inferred from the DNA. The sample table records over 150,000 clones; 85% to 95% of these occur just once. The ten top clones hold 0.5% to 0.65% of the sample.

Its CDR3 holds 15 amino acids, cysteine through phenylalanine. Of the read, only the CDR3 DNA is kept; its 45 bases are in frame from base 1. Looking up the germline V gene yields CDR1 SGHTA and CDR2 FQGNSA. V is cut back by 5 bases and J by 0 bases, with 3 bases in the junction unmatched. Broader findings and caveats from the paper: How much clinical and demographic metadata was included differed by source and by participant, and the metadata was provided uncurated.

The sequencing input was peripheral blood. Rearrangement joined TRBV7-2 to TRBJ2-1, and 8 bases in between align with TRBD1. The TCR originated in a man aged 45 to 65 with acute or convalescent COVID-19. The DNA sequence reads TGTGCCAGCAGCCTCGGACAGGGCTCCTACAATGAGCAGTTCTTC. It translates as CASSLGQGSYNEQFF.